Shown below are 15 T cell receptor beta chains from a single sample sequenced in a study of preoperative IRX-2 immunotherapy in early breast cancer. The treatment: preoperative locoregional IRX-2 cytokine immunotherapy. TCRdb keeps only in-frame clones here, not all; method: immunoSEQ multiplex PCR. The table shows 40,000 to 45,000 clones, with just under 95% occurring only once. Sequences were derived from tumor tissue, sampled after IRX-2 immunotherapy. The receptor set was obtained from a human donor with breast cancer.

This clone has only one observation. The rearrangement uses TRBV5-6 and TRBJ1-2; D is unresolved. CDR1 is SGHDT and CDR2 is YYEEEE in the germline V gene. The CDR3 consists of 9 residues. V lost 0 bases and J lost 9, with 0 bases in between. DNA of the CDR3: TGTGCCAGCAGCTTGGGCTACACCTTC. As protein: CASSLGYTF.

The gene calls are TRBV5-6 and TRBJ1-2; D unresolved. The germline V gene encodes CDR1 SGHDT and CDR2 YYEEEE. Trimming shortened V by 0 bases and J by 3 bases, and 9 bases separated the two germline ends. This CDR3 contains 14 residues. CDR3 sequence reads: CASSLDGDYYGYTF. CDR3 DNA: TGTGCCAGCAGCTTGGACGGCGACTACTATGGCTACACCTTC.

This sequence joins TRBV5-1 and TRBJ2-7; D ambiguous. Per germline, CDR1 SGHRS and CDR2 YFSETQ. This CDR3 is 14 amino acids long. Trimming pared 6 bases from V and 0 bases from J, leaving 13 bases between. DNA of the CDR3: TGCGCCAGCAATGAACCTGGTCGCTCCTACGAGCAGTACTTC. It encodes CASNEPGRSYEQYF.

The chain has TRBV19 and TRBJ2-1; no definite D call. CDR1 is LNHDA and CDR2 is SQIVND in the germline V gene (reference sequence). CDR3 length equals 14 residues. V was cut by 0 bases and J by 5 bases, with 8 bases left in between. The CDR3 region is CASSIDAEHNEQFF. CDR3 nucleotides: TGTGCCAGTAGTATAGATGCAGAACACAATGAGCAGTTCTTC.

The V and J genes are TRBV29-1 and TRBJ2-7, with no clear D. This CDR3 comprises 10 residues. The germline V gene encodes CDR1 SQVTM and CDR2 ANQGSEA. The V end lost 4 bases, the J end lost 5 bases, and 6 bases lay between the germline ends. CDR3 DNA: TGCAGCGTTGGCACGCACGAGCAGTACTTC. Residues: CSVGTHEQYF.

The chain joins TRBV7-2 to TRBJ1-3; 8 bases are shared with TRBD1. Germline CDR1 reads SGHTA; CDR2 reads FQGNSA. This CDR3 is 17 amino acids long. The ends lost 5 bases at V and 2 bases at J; junction bases unmatched: 11. The CDR3 DNA reads TGTGCCAGCAGCCCTAGGGACAGGAGAAGGGCTGGAAACACCATATATTTT. It translates to CASSPRDRRRAGNTIYF.

CDR3 region: CATGKMNTEAFF. In nucleotides, the CDR3 is TGTGCCACCGGGAAAATGAACACTGAAGCTTTCTTT. The chain recombines TRBV15 with TRBJ1-1; D is ambiguous. CDR1 is LNHNV, CDR2 YYDKDF, per germline (reference sequence). The CDR3 is 12 residues long. The V gene lost 8 bases and the J gene lost 0 bases, with 7 bases spanning the gap.

V is TRBV5-8 and J is TRBJ1-1, with TRBD1 matching 7 bases. Germline V gene sequence: CDR1 SGHTS, CDR2 YDEGEE. V shed 2 bases and J 5 bases; nucleotides not matched to a gene: 9. The CDR3 covers 15 residues. The DNA of the CDR3 is TGTGCCAGCAGCTTTAGGAGACAGGGCGGAACTGAAGCTTTCTTT. Its protein product is CASSFRRQGGTEAFF.

The J gene is TRBJ1-4, the V gene TRBV5-6; D is possibly TRBD1 (5 bases). The CDR3 loop spans 12 amino acids. The germline V gene encodes CDR1 SGHDT and CDR2 YYEEEE. Deletions cut 0 bases from V and 12 bases from J, with 9 bases between. This CDR3 is CASSLGGTQLFF. The CDR3 DNA reads TGTGCCAGCAGCTTGGGAGGGACCCAACTGTTTTTT.

The V gene is TRBV2, the J gene TRBJ2-6; 8 bases map to TRBD1. The CDR3 runs to 17 residues. J lost 1 base, V lost 6 bases, and 8 bases had no gene match. Germline V lookup: CDR1 SNHLY, CDR2 FYNNEI. CDR3 in amino acids: CASSPLTGASGANVLTF. CDR3 DNA: TGTGCCAGCAGCCCCCTGACAGGGGCTTCTGGGGCCAACGTCCTGACTTTC.

The rearrangement links TRBV27 to TRBJ2-1; D is undetermined. CDR3 size: 13 residues. V shed 3 bases and J shed 4 bases, with 7 bases lying between them. The germline V gene has CDR1 MNHEY and CDR2 SMNVEV (reference sequence). The DNA for the CDR3 is TGTGCCAGCAGTTTTACTAATTACAATGAGCAGTTCTTC. This sequence encodes CASSFTNYNEQFF.

This clone was seen a few times. The chain joins TRBV19 to TRBJ1-1; no clear D gene. Trimming shortened V by 9 bases and J by 3 bases, and 23 bases separated the two germline ends. This CDR3 region has 16 residues. Per germline, CDR1 LNHDA and CDR2 SQIVND (reference sequence). The CDR3, as DNA: TGTGCCAGCCACCGTATTCCAGCGAGGTGGGACACTGAAGCTTTCTTT. This encodes CASHRIPARWDTEAFF.

The CDR3 nucleotides read TGTGCCAGCAGGACACAGGGGCAAGAGACCCAGTACTTC. This codes for CASRTQGQETQYF. The genes are TRBV6-1 and TRBJ2-5; TRBD1 matches 7 bases. Germline V gives CDR1 MNHNS, CDR2 SASEGT. The CDR3 is 13 amino acids. V shed 6 bases and J 2 bases; nucleotides not matched to a gene: 3.

CDR3 protein: CASSQGLAPYEQYF. The CDR3 DNA is TGCGCCAGCAGTCAGGGACTAGCTCCCTACGAGCAGTACTTC. V gene TRBV5-1 combines with J gene TRBJ2-7; the match to TRBD2 covers 9 bases. V lost 5 bases, J lost 2 bases, and 5 bases stayed unmatched. The CDR3 extends over 14 amino acids. The germline V gene has CDR1 SGHRS and CDR2 YFSETQ.

V gene TRBV7-8 combines with J gene TRBJ2-5; 11 positions agree with TRBD2. Germline CDR1 and CDR2: SGHVS and FQNEAQ. The V segment lost 3 bases and the J segment 1 base; nucleotides outside the gene matches: 7. CDR3 length: 17 amino acids. The CDR3 reads CASSFHLSGGVQETQYF. The CDR3 DNA follows: TGTGCCAGCAGCTTCCACCTTAGCGGGGGGGTCCAAGAGACCCAGTACTTC.